What follows are 16 T cell receptor beta chains derived from one specimen sequenced in a study of T cells after yellow fever vaccination (dated by TCRdb to between 2018 and 2020). The treatment or condition label on this specimen signifies: live attenuated yellow fever vaccine strain. Libraries were made using 5' RACE. Instrument on record: Illumina HiSeq 2500. TCRdb reprocessing: public reads trimmed at Q25 with fastp, clones called with MiXCR, in-frame beta chains kept. Each CDR3 protein gets just one entry, which takes the most common genes and DNA from the rows behind it. The sample has roughly 500,000 distinct CDR3 sequences on record, around 21% of them singletons. The biggest ten clones account for about 13% of the sample. This material consisted of PBMCs, taken 15 days after the yellow fever booster vaccination. The origin of the receptors is a man aged 30 to 45 who received the YFV17D yellow fever vaccine.

This clonotype has a handful of counts. This chain uses TRBV11-2 with TRBJ2-1; D call uncertain. Germline V lookup: CDR1 SGHAT, CDR2 FQNNGV. With 5 bases removed from V and 0 bases from J, the gap between germline ends came to 11 bases. This CDR3 comprises 15 residues. DNA for the CDR3: TGTGCCAGCAGCCTTGAGGTGAGCTCCTACAATGAGCAGTTCTTC. Residues: CASSLEVSSYNEQFF. Variable domain in full (rest from reference TRBV11-2 and TRBJ2-1): EAGVAQSPRYKIIEKRQSVAFWCNPISGHATLYWYQQILGQGPKLLIQFQNNGVVDDSQLPKDRFSAERLKGVDSTLKIQPAKLEDSAVYLCASSLEVSSYNEQFFGPGTRLTVL.

This clonotype has more than one count but fewer than ten. This chain uses TRBV11-2 with TRBJ2-3; 8 bases map to TRBD2. Germline CDR1 is SGHAT and CDR2 is FQNNGV. The CDR3 extends over 18 amino acids. V was pared by 0 bases and J by 0 bases, with 8 bases of the junction left unmatched. The CDR3 protein is CASSLEPAASGSTDTQYF. DNA for the CDR3: TGTGCCAGCAGCTTAGAACCGGCCGCTAGCGGGAGCACAGATACGCAGTATTTT.

The chain links TRBV30 to TRBJ2-1; D is possibly TRBD2 (6 bases). Germline-derived CDR1 and CDR2 are GTSNPN and SVGIG (reference sequence). This CDR3 contains 11 residues. The CDR3 sequence is CAGGSYNEQFF. CDR3 in DNA: TGTGCGGGAGGTTCATACAATGAGCAGTTCTTC.

In this sample, this clonotype turned up many times. The rearrangement links TRBV18 to TRBJ2-1; D possibly uses TRBD1 or TRBD2 (5 bases each). The germline V and J ends were trimmed by 3 bases and 10 bases, with 13 bases remaining between them. Germline V gene data show CDR1 as KGHSH and CDR2 as LQKENI. The length of the CDR3 is 13 residues. The CDR3 nucleotides are TGTGCCAGCTCACCGGGGGACCGGAGGGAGCAGTTCTTC. This gives the protein CASSPGDRREQFF.

This clonotype has only one observation. At one end the junction does not follow the germline gene, possibly because of a read error. The chain couples TRBV6-5 to TRBJ2-7; no clear D. Germline values: CDR1 MNHEY, CDR2 SVGAGI. The CDR3 consists of 14 residues. The CDR3 loop reads CASSYQNSRYEPYF. CDR3 DNA: TGTGCCAGCAGTTACCAGAATAGCAGATACGAGCCGTACTTC.

The chain joins TRBV7-9 to TRBJ2-7; TRBD1 or TRBD2 may be the D gene (5 bases each). The ends were cut back, 2 bases at V and 2 bases at J, with 16 bases in the middle. Germline values: CDR1 SEHNR, CDR2 FQNEAQ (reference sequence). This CDR3 is 16 amino acids long. CDR3 bases: TGTGCCAGCAGCTTATCCGGGGCAGGGTTAACCTACGAGCAGTACTTC. It specifies CASSLSGAGLTYEQYF.

This clonotype was observed a handful of times. Here the CDR3 DNA reads TGTGCCAGCACCCCTCGGCTCCTTTACGAGCAGTACTTC. Translated, it gives CASTPRLLYEQYF. V and J are TRBV7-8 and TRBJ2-7; D is unclear. Germline lookup yields CDR1 SGHVS and CDR2 FQNEAQ. This CDR3 spans 13 amino acids. The V and J ends lost 7 bases and 4 bases respectively, with 14 bases between them.

The chain recombines TRBV29-1 with TRBJ2-2; TRBD2 aligns across 7 bases. This CDR3 is built from 14 residues. Germline loops: CDR1 SQVTM, CDR2 ANQGSEA. Trimming took 4 bases from V and 4 from J; bases not matched to a gene: 6. The CDR3 here is CSVGAGSGTGELFF. CDR3 in DNA: TGCAGCGTTGGAGCGGGAAGCGGCACCGGGGAGCTGTTTTTT.

This clonotype turned up a few times. CDR3 in DNA: TGCAGTGCTAGCGACAGGCGGCGATCCTACAATGAGCAGTTCTTC. Translated: CSASDRRRSYNEQFF. This rearrangement joins TRBV20-1 to TRBJ2-1; a possible D gene is TRBD1 (6 bases). The CDR3 runs to 15 residues. In germline, CDR1 is DFQATT, CDR2 SNEGSKA (reference sequence). The germline V and J ends were trimmed by 3 bases and 1 base, with 13 bases remaining between them.

The chain carries TRBV30 and TRBJ2-5, with D possibly TRBD2 on 7 matching bases. The V end was cut by 4 bases, the J end by 1 base, with 10 bases between. Germline CDR1 reads GTSNPN; CDR2 reads SVGIG (reference sequence). This CDR3 spans 13 amino acids. CDR3 nucleotides: TGTGCCTGGATGAGGGGGGGCCAAGAGACCCAGTACTTC. Translating it yields CAWMRGGQETQYF.

The rearrangement joins TRBV11-2 to TRBJ2-1; 8 nucleotides agree with TRBD2. Trimming cost V 5 bases and J 0 bases; bases outside gene matches: 12. CDR1 and CDR2 from the germline V gene are SGHAT and FQNNGV. This CDR3 has 18 amino acids. The chain's CDR3 is CASSASSSGFSSYNEQFF. For the CDR3, the DNA is TGTGCCAGCAGCGCTTCCTCTAGCGGGTTCAGCTCCTACAATGAGCAGTTCTTC. The variable domain in full, with the rest retrieved from reference TRBV11-2 and TRBJ2-1, is EAGVAQSPRYKIIEKRQSVAFWCNPISGHATLYWYQQILGQGPKLLIQFQNNGVVDDSQLPKDRFSAERLKGVDSTLKIQPAKLEDSAVYLCASSASSSGFSSYNEQFFGPGTRLTVL.

There are a few counts of this clonotype. V gene TRBV27 combines with J gene TRBJ1-3, with no clear D. V was pared by 8 bases and J by 4 bases, with 9 bases between. The CDR3 has 12 amino acids. From germline, CDR1 is MNHEY and CDR2 SMNVEV (reference sequence). This CDR3 is CASGSGGNTIYF. DNA of the CDR3: TGTGCCAGCGGGAGCGGAGGAAACACCATATATTTT.

The table lists this clonotype with a few counts. The gene calls are TRBV20-1 and TRBJ1-1; 10 bases line up with TRBD1. Looked up from germline, CDR1 is DFQATT and CDR2 is SNEGSKA (reference sequence). The CDR3 is made up of 15 amino acids. Trimming cost V 5 bases and J 0 bases; bases outside gene matches: 6. In nucleotides, the CDR3 is TGCAGTGCTTTTAGGGGACAGGGGATGAACACTGAAGCTTTCTTT. Its translation is CSAFRGQGMNTEAFF.

The chain carries TRBV7-8 and TRBJ1-5; 7 nucleotides match TRBD1. The germline V gene has CDR1 SGHVS and CDR2 FQNEAQ. V lost 3 bases, J lost 1 base, and 18 bases stayed unmatched. The CDR3 has 20 residues. The CDR3 bases are TGTGCCAGCAGCTTGACCGGGGGGACAGCCCTTCGGGGGAGCAATCAGCCCCAGCATTTT. It yields the protein CASSLTGGTALRGSNQPQHF.

This clonotype was found a few times. V and J are TRBV29-1 and TRBJ2-1, with 8 positions matching TRBD2. This CDR3 has 14 residues. Trimming removed 7 bases from V and 7 bases from J; junction bases left unmatched: 12. Per the germline V gene, CDR1 is SQVTM and CDR2 is ANQGSEA. CDR3 protein: CSAAGREVRNEQFF. CDR3 coding DNA: TGCAGCGCGGCCGGGCGGGAGGTTAGAAATGAGCAGTTCTTC.

This clonotype was seen a handful of times. V usage is TRBV7-9 and J usage is TRBJ2-1, with a possible D match to TRBD2 (6 bases). V was trimmed by 6 bases and J by 1 base, leaving 10 bases between them. Looked up from germline, CDR1 is SEHNR and CDR2 is FQNEAQ (reference sequence). The CDR3 extends over 14 amino acids. The DNA for the CDR3 is TGTGCCAGCAGGTGGGGGGAGTCCTACAATGAGCAGTTCTTC. Protein product: CASRWGESYNEQFF.